A single sample gave rise to the 16 T cell receptor beta chains below, sequenced in a study of beta chain features in type 1 diabetes (dated by TCRdb to the late 2010s). Antigens of these TCRs are unknown. Library creation used the immunoSEQ multiplex PCR assay. The High Capacity cDNA Reverse Transcription Kit was used to reverse transcribe all of the isolated RNA, meaning that expressed TCRB transcripts were what got sequenced. This is the immuneACCESS table as TCRdb keeps it, with only in-frame sequences that have V and J called. A part of the clones is gone; compared with another copy, unresolved V genes explain less than half, and the rest is unexplained. Within this sample are about 47,000 clones, with roughly 45% of them counted one time only. The ten biggest clones cover roughly 0.13% of the sample. Summary of the overall study and its limitations: A moderate but significant shortening of TCRB CDR3 length was observed in type 1 diabetes patients in all four CD4+ subsets.

The sequenced material came from stem cell memory CD4+ T cells from blood. Interpreted using the paper, the cell subset or site label stands for: stem cell-like memory CD4+ T cells. The receptors were gathered from a man younger than 40 with type 1 diabetes.

The gene calls are TRBV30 and TRBJ2-7; no clear D gene. Germline V gene data show CDR1 as GTSNPN and CDR2 as SVGIG (reference sequence). There are 13 residues in the CDR3. Trimming took 5 bases from V and 6 from J, leaving 17 bases between them. The CDR3: CAWSEEGPGEQYF. DNA for the CDR3: TGTGCCTGGTCCGAGGAAGGTCCGGGCGAGCAGTACTTC.

The V and J genes are TRBV18 and TRBJ2-7; TRBD1 aligns across 7 bases. The V gene's germline CDR1 is KGHSH and CDR2 LQKENI. The trim removed 2 bases at V and 7 bases at J, leaving 11 bases unmatched. This CDR3 has 15 amino acids. In DNA form, the CDR3 reads TGTGCCAGCTCACCAATGGCCAGGGGGACCGTGGAGCAGTACTTC. Residues: CASSPMARGTVEQYF.

The genes are TRBV6-1 and TRBJ2-3; no clear D gene. Between the trimmed V and J ends, which lost 5 bases and 2 bases, there was a span of 8 bases. There are 13 residues in the CDR3. In germline, CDR1 is MNHNS, CDR2 SASEGT. The chain's CDR3 is CASSPVPTDTQYF. DNA for the CDR3: TGTGCCAGCAGTCCCGTCCCCACAGATACGCAGTATTTT.

This clone has just a few counts. The chain is built from TRBV10-3 and TRBJ2-3, with D possibly TRBD2 on 6 matching bases. The V and J ends lost 7 bases and 0 bases respectively, with 14 bases between them. The CDR3 runs 15 residues. From germline, CDR1 is ENHRY and CDR2 SYGVKD. The CDR3 here is CAIKKVSGSTDTQYF. The CDR3 DNA is TGTGCCATCAAAAAAGTTAGCGGTAGCACAGATACGCAGTATTTT.

V gene TRBV5-1 combines with J gene TRBJ2-3, with 7 bases identical to TRBD1. The CDR3 sequence is 13 residues long. V dropped 0 bases and J dropped 15; count of bases not matched to a gene: 10. The germline gives CDR1 SGHRS, CDR2 YFSETQ. CDR3: CASSLAGRDRKYF. The CDR3 nucleotides read TGCGCCAGCAGCTTGGCCGGCCGGGACAGAAAATATTTT.

Only a few counts were recorded for this clone. The CDR3 region is CASSIRTGAFSYNEQFF. CDR3 nucleotide sequence: TGTGCCAGCTCAATTCGGACAGGGGCCTTCTCCTACAATGAGCAGTTCTTC. The chain links TRBV18 to TRBJ2-1, with TRBD1 matching 9 bases. CDR1 is KGHSH and CDR2 is LQKENI in the germline V gene. This CDR3 has 17 amino acids. Trimming took 5 bases from V and 0 from J; bases not matched to a gene: 8.

This clone was recorded a few times. The chain couples TRBV7-8 to TRBJ1-2, with 7 bases fitting TRBD1. The V segment lost 1 base and the J segment 8 bases; nucleotides outside the gene matches: 10. Germline CDR1 is SGHVS and CDR2 is FQNEAQ. The length of the CDR3 is 15 residues. The CDR3 spells CASSLEGGRGFGYTF. The DNA for the CDR3 is TGTGCCAGCAGCTTAGAAGGGGGCAGGGGGTTCGGCTACACCTTC.

The table lists this clone with a count of one. The rearrangement uses TRBV5-4 and TRBJ1-1, with 7 bases fitting TRBD1. Germline values: CDR1 SGHNT, CDR2 YYREEE (reference sequence). The V gene end was trimmed by 0 bases and the J gene end by 0 bases; junction bases not matched to a gene: 2. This CDR3 has 15 residues. CDR3 sequence: CASSLGGTVNTEAFF. As DNA, the CDR3 is TGTGCCAGCAGCTTGGGTGGGACAGTGAACACTGAAGCTTTCTTT.

The chain employs TRBV18 and TRBJ2-7; TRBD2 aligns across 13 bases. The CDR3 covers 15 residues. Germline loops: CDR1 KGHSH, CDR2 LQKENI. With V trimmed by 5 bases and J by 4 bases, 5 bases remained unmatched. CDR3 in amino acids: CASSTLAGGPYEQYF. The CDR3, as DNA: TGTGCCAGCTCAACACTAGCGGGAGGGCCTTACGAGCAGTACTTC.

The CDR3 DNA is TGTGCCAGCAGCGGGCCTAATGAAAAACTGTTTTTT. The encoded protein is CASSGPNEKLFF. J is TRBJ1-4 and V is TRBV7-7; D is unresolved. V was pared by 5 bases and J by 3 bases, with 4 bases between. The CDR3 covers 12 residues. CDR1 is SSHAT, CDR2 FNYEAQ, per germline (reference sequence).

The J gene is TRBJ2-5, the V gene TRBV9; 9 bases are a match to TRBD1. Trimming removed 3 bases from V and 6 bases from J; junction bases left unmatched: 12. CDR1 and CDR2 (germline): SGDLS, YYNGEE. This CDR3 has 16 residues. The CDR3 DNA is TGTGCCAGCAGCGCCGGGACAGGGACCTCAGCACAGACCCAGTACTTC. This translates into CASSAGTGTSAQTQYF.

The table lists this clone with a count of one. The V gene is TRBV28, the J gene TRBJ1-5, with D tentatively TRBD1 (5 bases). CDR1 is MDHEN and CDR2 is SYDVKM in the germline V gene. V lost 5 bases and J lost 3, with 14 bases in between. CDR3 length: 15 residues. As DNA, the CDR3 is TGTGCCAGCAGTCCCTCCACAGGTTTCAATCAGCCCCAGCATTTT. Translating it yields CASSPSTGFNQPQHF.

The chain combines TRBV19 with TRBJ1-4, with 9 bases aligning to TRBD1. This CDR3 comprises 14 residues. V was pared by 5 bases and J by 7 bases, with 5 bases of the junction left unmatched. Germline V gene data show CDR1 as LNHDA and CDR2 as SQIVND (reference sequence). Written as DNA, the CDR3 is TGTGCCAGTAGTTTGGGACAGGGTACTGAAAAACTGTTTTTT. Amino acid sequence: CASSLGQGTEKLFF.

This clone has a handful of counts. V and J are TRBV19 and TRBJ2-1, with 9 nucleotides matching TRBD1. The CDR3 contains 15 residues. V shed 7 bases, J shed 7 bases, and the junction held 11 bases outside the gene matches. Germline V gives CDR1 LNHDA, CDR2 SQIVND (reference sequence). In nucleotides, the CDR3 is TGTGCCAGTAATCACCGGGACAGGGTTGGGAATGAGCAGTTCTTC. It specifies CASNHRDRVGNEQFF.

The chain uses TRBV5-8 and TRBJ2-7; 8 nucleotides align to TRBD1. This CDR3 is built from 15 residues. Germline-derived CDR1 and CDR2 are SGHTS and YDEGEE. The ends lost 4 bases at V and 2 bases at J; junction bases unmatched: 8. The CDR3 DNA reads as TGTGCCAGCAGCGGGATGGACAGGGTGACCTACGAGCAGTACTTC. Amino acid sequence: CASSGMDRVTYEQYF.

This clone was recorded a few times. Here the CDR3 reads CASRDRGLRNQPQHF. CDR3 nucleotides: TGTGCCAGCAGGGATAGGGGGCTGAGGAATCAGCCCCAGCATTTT. The V and J genes are TRBV7-2 and TRBJ1-5; 7 nucleotides line up with TRBD1. V was pared by 6 bases and J by 4 bases, with 9 bases of the junction left unmatched. This CDR3 spans 15 amino acids. Germline values: CDR1 SGHTA, CDR2 FQGNSA.